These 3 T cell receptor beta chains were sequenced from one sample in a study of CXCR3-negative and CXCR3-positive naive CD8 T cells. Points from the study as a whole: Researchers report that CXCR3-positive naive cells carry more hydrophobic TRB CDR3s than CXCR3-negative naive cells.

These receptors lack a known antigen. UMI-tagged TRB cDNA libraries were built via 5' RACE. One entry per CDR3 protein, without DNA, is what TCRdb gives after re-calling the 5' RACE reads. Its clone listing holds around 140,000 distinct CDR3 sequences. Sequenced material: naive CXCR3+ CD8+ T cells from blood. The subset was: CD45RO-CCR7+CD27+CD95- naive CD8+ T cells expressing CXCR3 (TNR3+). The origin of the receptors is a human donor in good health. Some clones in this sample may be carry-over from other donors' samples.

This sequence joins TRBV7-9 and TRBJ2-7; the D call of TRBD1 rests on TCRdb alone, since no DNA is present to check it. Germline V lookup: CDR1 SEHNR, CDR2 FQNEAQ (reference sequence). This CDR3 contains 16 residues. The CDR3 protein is CASSILGQGDVFEQYF. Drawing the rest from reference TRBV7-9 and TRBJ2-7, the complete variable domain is DTGVSQNPRHKITKRGQNVTFRCDPISEHNRLYWYRQTLGQGPEFLTYFQNEAQLEKSRLLSDRFSAERPKGSFSTLEIQRTEQGDSAMYLCASSILGQGDVFEQYFGPGTRLTVT.

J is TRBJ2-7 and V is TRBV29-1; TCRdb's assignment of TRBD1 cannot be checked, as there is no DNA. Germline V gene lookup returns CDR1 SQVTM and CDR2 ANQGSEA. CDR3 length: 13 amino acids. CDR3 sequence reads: CSVRGQGASEQYF.

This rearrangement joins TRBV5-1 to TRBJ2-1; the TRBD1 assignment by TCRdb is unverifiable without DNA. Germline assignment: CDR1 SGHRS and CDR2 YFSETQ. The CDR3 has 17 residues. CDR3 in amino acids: CASSSPRAGGHPNEQFF.